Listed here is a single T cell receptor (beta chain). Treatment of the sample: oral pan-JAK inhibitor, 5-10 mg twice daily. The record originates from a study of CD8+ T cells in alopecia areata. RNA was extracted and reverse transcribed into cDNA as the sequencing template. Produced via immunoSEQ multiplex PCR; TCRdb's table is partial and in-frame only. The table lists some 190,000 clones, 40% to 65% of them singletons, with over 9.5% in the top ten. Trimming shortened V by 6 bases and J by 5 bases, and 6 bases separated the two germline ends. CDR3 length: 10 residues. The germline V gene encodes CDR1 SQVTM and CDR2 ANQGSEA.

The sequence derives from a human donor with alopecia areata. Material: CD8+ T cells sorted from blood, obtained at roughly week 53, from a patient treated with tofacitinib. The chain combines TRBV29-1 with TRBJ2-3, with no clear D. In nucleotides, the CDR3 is TGCAGCGTCCGTTTAGATACGCAGTATTTT. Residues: CSVRLDTQYF.